These T cell receptor beta chains were read from a single sample in a study of regulatory T cells in long-lasting Graves disease. TCRdb redid the calling of the multiplex PCR reads with MiXCR, one entry per CDR3 protein. In the table there are about 210,000 distinct CDR3 sequences, around 19% of which are singletons. In addition, the sample was reused for a study of T cells in Graves' hyperthyroidism and ophthalmopathy.

The input for sequencing was peripheral blood mononuclear cells (PBMCs), taken at new diagnosis, from a patient treated with antithyroid drugs. These TCRs come from a woman aged 25 to 45 with Graves disease. CDR3s include the opening cysteine and the closing phenylalanine or tryptophan. The D gene is left open where the match is weak. Rows give clone size only sometimes, using once, few, many, or a class for an expanded clone.

J,D,size,V,DNA,CDR3
TRBJ2-1,.,many,TRBV10-3,TGTGCCATCAGTGAGTCAGACGGGACATTTTACAATGAGCAGTTCTTC,CAISESDGTFYNEQFF
TRBJ2-5,.,medium-sized,TRBV28,TGTGCCAGCAGCTTAGGGACCAGGGGCCAGACCCAGTACTTC,CASSLGTRGQTQYF
TRBJ1-2,.,many,TRBV7-9,TGTGCCAGCAGCGAACAGGGATTCTATGGCTACACCTTC,CASSEQGFYGYTF
TRBJ2-1,.,many,TRBV9,TGTGCCAGCAGCGTAGGCCCTACGTTGGAGCAGTTCTTC,CASSVGPTLEQFF
TRBJ2-2,.,many,TRBV11-2,TGTGCCAGCAGCTTAGGGGGAGGGGGGCACACCGGGGAGCTGTTTTTT,CASSLGGGGHTGELFF
TRBJ2-7,.,many,TRBV30,TGTGCCTGGAGCCGGGTTGAGAGGAACCAATACGAGCAGTACTTC,CAWSRVERNQYEQYF
TRBJ1-2,.,many,TRBV6-1,TGTGCCAGCAGCGACCCGGGGACCTCTAACTATGGCTACACCTTC,CASSDPGTSNYGYTF
TRBJ2-7,TRBD2,many,TRBV3-1,TGTGCCAGCAGCCTGGGGACTAGCGGGGGGGCCTACGAGCAGTACTTC,CASSLGTSGGAYEQYF
TRBJ1-1,.,many,TRBV30,TGTGCCTCTACCCGAAGACGGACAAGCATGAACACTGAAGCTTTCTTT,CASTRRRTSMNTEAFF
TRBJ2-7,.,few,TRBV10-2,TGCGCCAGCAGTGAGGGAGGGGCGGACTACTACGAGCAGTACTTC,CASSEGGADYYEQYF
TRBJ2-1,.,many,TRBV28,TGTGCCAGCGAGGGGGGAGGCCGTGAGCAGTTCTTC,CASEGGGREQFF
TRBJ2-1,.,many,TRBV6-1,TGTGCCAGCAGCAGGCAGACATCCAATGAGCAGTTCTTC,CASSRQTSNEQFF
TRBJ2-3,TRBD2,many,TRBV20-1,TGCAGTGCTAGCACTAGCGGGGGTAGCACAGATACGCAGTATTTT,CSASTSGGSTDTQYF
TRBJ1-1,.,many,TRBV7-9,TGTGCCAGCAGCCTAAACACTGAAGCTTTCTTT,CASSLNTEAFF
TRBJ2-3,.,many,TRBV12-5,TGTGCTAGTGGACTCACAGGGGATACGCAGTATTTT,CASGLTGDTQYF
TRBJ1-5,TRBD1,.,TRBV18,TGTGCCAGCTCAATGACAGGGGATAGCAATCAGCCCCAGCATTTT,CASSMTGDSNQPQHF
TRBJ2-2,.,many,TRBV15,TGTGCCACCAGCAGAGGGTCGTGGGGGGCCACCGGGGAGCTGTTTTTT,CATSRGSWGATGELFF
TRBJ1-2,TRBD1,many,TRBV20-1,TGCAGTGCTAGAGAGGACAGGGGATGGGTTGGCTACACCTTC,CSAREDRGWVGYTF
TRBJ1-2,TRBD1,once,TRBV28,TGTGCCAGCACTTGGGACAGGGGGCCCTATGGCTACACCTTC,CASTWDRGPYGYTF
TRBJ2-7,.,.,TRBV2,TGTGCCAGCAGTGATGGCGGGTTACGGCACGAGCAGTACTTC,CASSDGGLRHEQYF
TRBJ1-5,.,many,TRBV20-1,TGCAGTGCTAACAGGGAAGAACAGCCCCAGCATTTT,CSANREEQPQHF
TRBJ1-5,.,many,TRBV19,TGTGCCAGTAGTATCGCGAAGATCCGCAATCAGCCCCAGCATTTT,CASSIAKIRNQPQHF
TRBJ2-3,TRBD1,many,TRBV7-8,TGTGCCAGCAGGAAGACAGGGAAGACAGATACGCAGTATTTT,CASRKTGKTDTQYF
TRBJ1-6,TRBD1,many,TRBV12-3/TRBV12-4,TGTGCCAGCAGCTCCGGACAGGGGAATTCACCCCTCCACTTT,CASSSGQGNSPLHF
TRBJ2-7,.,many,TRBV3-1,TGTGCCAGCAGCCATCGTAAGAAGGCAGACACCTACGAGCAGTACTTC,CASSHRKKADTYEQYF
TRBJ2-7,TRBD1,many,TRBV20-1,TGCAGTGCGCCGGGACAGGTAACCTACGAGCAGTACTTC,CSAPGQVTYEQYF
TRBJ1-1,TRBD1,many,TRBV28,TGTGCCAGCAGGGAGACAGGGCGAAACACTGAAGCTTTCTTT,CASRETGRNTEAFF
TRBJ2-7,.,many,TRBV6-1,TGTGCCAGCGACAGGCACTACGAGCAGTACTTC,CASDRHYEQYF
TRBJ2-1,TRBD1,few,TRBV11-2,TGTGCCAGCAGCTCACCCCGGACAGGGGGAAGGGACAATGAGCAGTTCTTC,CASSSPRTGGRDNEQFF
TRBJ2-1,.,many,TRBV2,TGTGCCAGTAACCTGGCGGTTGACGACAATGAGCAGTTCTTC,CASNLAVDDNEQFF
TRBJ1-5,.,many,TRBV20-1,TGCAGTGCTTCGAACAGGGCCAAAAGCAATCAGCCCCAGCATTTT,CSASNRAKSNQPQHF
TRBJ2-3,.,once,TRBV5-5,TGTGCCAGCAAAGCGGAACACACAGATACGCAGTATTTT,CASKAEHTDTQYF
TRBJ1-1,.,many,TRBV7-9,TGTGCCAGCAGCTTCGGGACACTGATAAACACTGAAGCTTTCTTT,CASSFGTLINTEAFF
TRBJ2-1,TRBD1,many,TRBV14,TGTGCCAGCAGCCAAGGGACAGGGGCTGATGAGCAGTTCTTC,CASSQGTGADEQFF
TRBJ1-1,TRBD1,many,TRBV2,TGTGCCAGCAGGACCGGGACAGGGTACACTGAAGCTTTCTTT,CASRTGTGYTEAFF
TRBJ2-7,.,few,TRBV19,TGTGCCAGTAGTATAGTGGGGAGTAGCTACGAGCAGTACTTC,CASSIVGSSYEQYF
TRBJ1-1,.,many,TRBV11-2,TGTGCCAGCAGGGGTACTGAAGCTTTCTTT,CASRGTEAFF
TRBJ1-2,.,.,TRBV5-1,TGCGCCAGCAGGGAGACGGCGGGGAGACAGTACGGCTACACCTTC,CASRETAGRQYGYTF
TRBJ2-2,TRBD2,few,TRBV19,TGTGCCAGTAGAGAGGCGGGGGGCACCGGGGAGCTGTTTTTT,CASREAGGTGELFF
TRBJ1-1,.,many,TRBV28,TGTGCCAGCAATCCGGACACCCGATTGAACACTGAAGCTTTCTTT,CASNPDTRLNTEAFF
TRBJ1-1,TRBD1,many,TRBV27,TGTGCCAGCAGTCTCCGGGACAGGGTCGATACTGAAGCTTTCTTT,CASSLRDRVDTEAFF
TRBJ1-5,TRBD1,few,TRBV6-1,TGTGCCAGCAGTGAAGCAGCCGGTACAGGGGTCGGTCAGCCCCAGCATTTT,CASSEAAGTGVGQPQHF
TRBJ2-7,TRBD1,many,TRBV6-5,TGTGCCAGCAGTTACCGGACAGGGACTTACGAGCAGTACTTC,CASSYRTGTYEQYF
TRBJ1-4,TRBD1,many,TRBV6-1,TGTGCCAGCCGTGCACGGACAGGTGGGAATGAAAAACTGTTTTTT,CASRARTGGNEKLFF
TRBJ2-5,.,.,TRBV18,TGTGCCAGCTCATCTAATCCGGGGCCGAAAGAGACCCAGTACTTC,CASSSNPGPKETQYF
TRBJ2-1,TRBD2,many,TRBV11-2,TGTGCCAGCAGCTTACCCGGACTAGCATCGTCTGAGCAGTTCTTC,CASSLPGLASSEQFF
TRBJ1-1,.,.,TRBV2,TGTGCCAGCAATTTACACCCGAACACTGAAGCTTTCTTT,CASNLHPNTEAFF
TRBJ1-5,.,many,TRBV28,TGTGCCAGCATCAAAGACTGGGGTCAGCCCCAGCATTTT,CASIKDWGQPQHF
TRBJ1-2,.,.,TRBV3-1,TGTGCCAGCAGCAACGGGGGGCAAGGCTACACCTTC,CASSNGGQGYTF
TRBJ1-5,.,many,TRBV30,TGTGCCTGGAGTTCAGGGTCAGCTCAGCCCCAGCATTTT,CAWSSGSAQPQHF
TRBJ2-7,.,.,TRBV28,TGTGCCAGCTGGACTAACTCCCCCTACGAGCAGTACTTC,CASWTNSPYEQYF
TRBJ1-6,TRBD1,many,TRBV20-1,TGCAGTGTCTGGGGACAGGGGAATTCACCCCTCCACTTT,CSVWGQGNSPLHF